A selection of T cell receptor beta chains follows, all from one sample in a study of blood T cell repertoires in COVID-19. Profiling relied on immunoSEQ multiplex PCR, and the TCRdb table lists in-frame clones only, not all of them. The sample consists of about 190,000 clones, 79% of them appearing once. Sequencing used peripheral blood. Receptors were obtained from a man aged 55 to 69 with active or convalescent COVID-19. The CDR3 runs from the conserved cysteine through the conserved F or W. A D gene is named only where the DNA matches it firmly. Only some rows state a clone size, as once, few, many or a class for expanded clones.

V gene: TRBV18
clone size: NA
J gene: TRBJ2-3
D gene: TRBD1
CDR3 DNA: TGTGCCAGCTCACCTAGGACAGGGGAGAGAGATACGCAGTATTTT
CDR3 protein: CASSPRTGERDTQYF

V gene: TRBV28
clone size: NA
J gene: TRBJ2-7
D gene: TRBD2
CDR3 DNA: TGTGCCAGCAGCGGGACTAGCGACCACTACGAGCAGTACTTC
CDR3 protein: CASSGTSDHYEQYF

V gene: TRBV4-1
clone size: NA
J gene: TRBJ2-2
D gene: TRBD2
CDR3 DNA: TGCGCCAGCAGCCTACCCCGACTAGCGGGAGCCCCCGGGGAGCTGTTTTTT
CDR3 protein: CASSLPRLAGAPGELFF

V gene: TRBV7-2
clone size: few
J gene: TRBJ2-1
D gene: NA
CDR3 DNA: TGTGCCAGCGGCTCCCCTAGCGTCAATGAGCAGTTCTTC
CDR3 protein: CASGSPSVNEQFF

V gene: TRBV6-5
clone size: few
J gene: TRBJ2-7
D gene: NA
CDR3 DNA: TGTGCCAGCAGTTACTTGGGGGCAGGGGCTTACGAGCAGTACTTC
CDR3 protein: CASSYLGAGAYEQYF

V gene: TRBV18
clone size: few
J gene: TRBJ2-1
D gene: NA
CDR3 DNA: TGTGCCAGCTCACCACCCAACAGGGGACTTTACAATGAGCAGTTCTTC
CDR3 protein: CASSPPNRGLYNEQFF

V gene: TRBV2
clone size: NA
J gene: TRBJ1-1
D gene: NA
CDR3 DNA: TGTGCCAGCAGTTCTACAGTAAACACTGAAGCTTTCTTT
CDR3 protein: CASSSTVNTEAFF

V gene: TRBV27
clone size: NA
J gene: TRBJ2-6
D gene: NA
CDR3 DNA: TGTGCCAGCAGGACAAAACCGGAGGACTCTGGGGCCAACGTCCTGACTTTC
CDR3 protein: CASRTKPEDSGANVLTF

V gene: TRBV4-3
clone size: NA
J gene: TRBJ2-2
D gene: NA
CDR3 DNA: TGCGCCAGCAGCCAAGACTCTAGCGCGAGTGGCGGGGAGCTGTTTTTT
CDR3 protein: CASSQDSSASGGELFF

V gene: TRBV7-2
clone size: once
J gene: TRBJ2-3
D gene: NA
CDR3 DNA: TGTGCCAGCAGCTTCCCTCCCCGACAGACCACAGATACGCAGTATTTT
CDR3 protein: CASSFPPRQTTDTQYF

V gene: TRBV10-3
clone size: once
J gene: TRBJ2-7
D gene: TRBD2
CDR3 DNA: TGTGCCACACGCTCCTCCACTAGCGGGAGTAGTGAGCAGTACTTC
CDR3 protein: CATRSSTSGSSEQYF

V gene: TRBV5-1
clone size: NA
J gene: TRBJ2-2
D gene: TRBD2
CDR3 DNA: TGCGCCAGCAGCTGGGGGACTAGCGAGGGGGAGCTGTTTTTT
CDR3 protein: CASSWGTSEGELFF

V gene: TRBV18
clone size: many
J gene: TRBJ1-1
D gene: TRBD1
CDR3 DNA: TGTGCCAGCTCACCACCGAGGAAGCAAAGACAGGGGGGCACTGAAGCTTTCTTT
CDR3 protein: CASSPPRKQRQGGTEAFF

V gene: TRBV5-4
clone size: NA
J gene: TRBJ2-3
D gene: NA
CDR3 DNA: TGTGCCAGCAGCATAGGACTGGGAAGCGTTACGCAGTATTTT
CDR3 protein: CASSIGLGSVTQYF

V gene: TRBV24-1
clone size: few
J gene: TRBJ2-2
D gene: TRBD2
CDR3 DNA: TGTGCCTCGGTTAGCGGGAGCACCGGGGAGCTGTTTTTT
CDR3 protein: CASVSGSTGELFF

V gene: TRBV28
clone size: NA
J gene: TRBJ1-2
D gene: TRBD1
CDR3 DNA: TGTGCCAATGGGGACAGTGGCTATGGCTACACCTTC
CDR3 protein: CANGDSGYGYTF

V gene: TRBV27
clone size: NA
J gene: TRBJ1-1
D gene: TRBD1
CDR3 DNA: TGTGCCAGCAGTTTAAAGGGGGCCCGCACTGAAGCTTTCTTT
CDR3 protein: CASSLKGARTEAFF

V gene: TRBV9
clone size: NA
J gene: TRBJ1-5
D gene: NA
CDR3 DNA: TGTGCCAGCAGCGTAGGTCCGGGCAATCAGCCCCAGCATTTT
CDR3 protein: CASSVGPGNQPQHF

V gene: TRBV4-3
clone size: NA
J gene: TRBJ2-3
D gene: NA
CDR3 DNA: TGCGCCAGCAGCCAAAACCGGGGCACAGATACGCAGTATTTT
CDR3 protein: CASSQNRGTDTQYF

V gene: TRBV18
clone size: NA
J gene: TRBJ2-5
D gene: NA
CDR3 DNA: TGTGCCAGCTCACCTCGACCTGGGCCTGAGACCCAGTACTTC
CDR3 protein: CASSPRPGPETQYF

V gene: TRBV4-2
clone size: many
J gene: TRBJ1-3
D gene: NA
CDR3 DNA: TGTGCCAGCAGCCCAGGACAGCCGGGTGGAAACACCATATATTTT
CDR3 protein: CASSPGQPGGNTIYF

V gene: TRBV4-2
clone size: NA
J gene: TRBJ1-5
D gene: NA
CDR3 DNA: TGTGCCAGCAGCCAAGATCAGGGTATGGGCAATCAGCCCCAGCATTTT
CDR3 protein: CASSQDQGMGNQPQHF

V gene: TRBV6-2/TRBV6-3
clone size: NA
J gene: TRBJ2-7
D gene: TRBD1
CDR3 DNA: TGTGCCAGCAGTGCAAGCGGACAGGGGGCATCCGAGCAGTACTTC
CDR3 protein: CASSASGQGASEQYF